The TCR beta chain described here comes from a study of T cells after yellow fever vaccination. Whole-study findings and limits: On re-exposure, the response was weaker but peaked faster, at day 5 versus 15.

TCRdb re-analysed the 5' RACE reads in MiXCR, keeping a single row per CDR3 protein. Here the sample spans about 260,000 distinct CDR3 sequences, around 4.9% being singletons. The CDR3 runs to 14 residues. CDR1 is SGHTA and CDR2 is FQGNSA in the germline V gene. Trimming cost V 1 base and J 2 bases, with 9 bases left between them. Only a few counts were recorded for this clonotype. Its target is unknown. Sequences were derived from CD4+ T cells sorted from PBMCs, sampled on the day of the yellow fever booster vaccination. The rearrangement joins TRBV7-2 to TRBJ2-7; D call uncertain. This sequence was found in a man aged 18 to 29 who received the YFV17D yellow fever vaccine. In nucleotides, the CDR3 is TGTGCCAGCAGCTTAGGTGCCAGTACCTACGAGCAGTACTTC. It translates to CASSLGASTYEQYF.